The source of this TCR beta chain is a study of blood T cell repertoires in COVID-19. The repertoire was sequenced with immunoSEQ multiplex PCR; TCRdb's copy has only in-frame clones and lacks some. The sample contains about 70,000 clones, approximately 88% of which appear only once. Looked up from germline, CDR1 is WSHSY and CDR2 is SAAADI. The CDR3 runs to 14 residues. After removal of 8 bases from V and 5 bases from J, the junction contained 11 bases not matched to a gene. The TCR originated in a woman aged 80 or older with acute or convalescent COVID-19. The source material was peripheral blood. The chain combines TRBV10-2 with TRBJ1-1; 7 bases are shared with TRBD1. The CDR3 spells CASRTTGPGTEAFF. CDR3 in DNA: TGCGCCAGCCGCACGACAGGGCCGGGGACTGAAGCTTTCTTT.